The 8 T cell receptor beta chains below all came from one sample that was sequenced in a study of control samples from healthy donors and cancer patients. Generated by immunoSEQ multiplex PCR, the TCRdb table keeps only in-frame clones and is missing some. Of 120,000 to 150,000 clones listed, 92% are singletons. The sample taken for sequencing was blood. Source of these receptors: a man aged 25 to 40 in good health.

This sequence joins TRBV6-4 and TRBJ1-5, with 7 bases lining up with TRBD1. The length of the CDR3 is 14 residues. The V segment lost 4 bases and the J segment 7 bases; nucleotides outside the gene matches: 7. The germline V gene has CDR1 MRHNA and CDR2 SNTAGT. The CDR3 nucleotides read TGTGCCAGCAGTGGGGGACAGTCTTCCCAGCCCCAGCATTTT. It is translated as CASSGGQSSQPQHF.

This clone was seen once. This chain joins TRBV30 and TRBJ2-5; D ambiguous. The CDR3 has 15 residues. V was trimmed by 0 bases and J by 3 bases, leaving 14 bases between them. The germline V gene has CDR1 GTSNPN and CDR2 SVGIG (reference sequence). The CDR3 spells CAWSVGFGQKETQYF. The CDR3 coding sequence is TGTGCCTGGAGTGTCGGGTTCGGCCAGAAAGAGACCCAGTACTTC.

The chain is built from TRBV4-2 and TRBJ2-1; D not resolved. V shed 1 base and J shed 5 bases, with 6 bases lying between them. Germline CDR1 reads LGHNA; CDR2 reads YNFKEQ. This CDR3 comprises 13 residues. CDR3 sequence reads: CASSQAADNEQFF. The CDR3 DNA follows: TGTGCCAGCAGCCAAGCCGCAGACAATGAGCAGTTCTTC.

The chain links TRBV7-9 to TRBJ1-3, with D perhaps matching TRBD1 (6 bases). CDR1 is SEHNR and CDR2 is FQNEAQ in the germline V gene (reference sequence). V dropped 5 bases and J dropped 2 bases, with 19 bases sitting between them. The CDR3 contains 17 residues. In DNA, the CDR3 is TGTGCCAGCAGCCTCAATCCGACGGGGGCTGCTGGAAACACCATATATTTT. Encoded protein: CASSLNPTGAAGNTIYF.

The V and J genes are TRBV30 and TRBJ1-6, with a weak D call TRBD1 (5 bases). Germline lookup yields CDR1 GTSNPN and CDR2 SVGIG (reference sequence). The CDR3 runs 15 residues. V was trimmed by 0 bases and J by 8 bases, leaving 14 bases between them. The CDR3 DNA reads as TGTGCCTGGAGTGTCATCCGGGGCAGTTATTCACCCCTCCACTTT. Translated, it gives CAWSVIRGSYSPLHF.

This rearrangement joins TRBV4-3 to TRBJ2-7; TRBD1 aligns across 8 bases. The junction had 6 bases not matched to a gene; V was cut back by 0 bases and J by 5 bases. Germline lookup yields CDR1 LGHNA and CDR2 YSLEER. The CDR3 totals 15 residues. DNA of the CDR3: TGCGCCAGCAGCCAAGATACACACAGGGGGAACGAGCAGTACTTC. Translated, it gives CASSQDTHRGNEQYF.

J is TRBJ2-7 and V is TRBV30; D gene ambiguous. CDR1 and CDR2 (germline): GTSNPN, SVGIG (reference sequence). The CDR3 consists of 13 residues. V was trimmed by 4 bases and J by 4 bases, leaving 14 bases between them. CDR3 sequence: CAWKTQNTYEQYF. CDR3 nucleotides: TGTGCCTGGAAAACGCAGAACACTTACGAGCAGTACTTC.

The V gene is TRBV7-9, the J gene TRBJ1-1; maybe TRBD1 (6 bases). CDR1 and CDR2 (germline): SEHNR, FQNEAQ (reference sequence). The CDR3 covers 12 residues. Trimming took off 5 bases at V and 8 bases at J, with 12 bases between the two ends. In DNA form, the CDR3 reads TGTGCCAGCAGCACGGACAGTGCGGAAGCTTTCTTT. Amino acid sequence: CASSTDSAEAFF.